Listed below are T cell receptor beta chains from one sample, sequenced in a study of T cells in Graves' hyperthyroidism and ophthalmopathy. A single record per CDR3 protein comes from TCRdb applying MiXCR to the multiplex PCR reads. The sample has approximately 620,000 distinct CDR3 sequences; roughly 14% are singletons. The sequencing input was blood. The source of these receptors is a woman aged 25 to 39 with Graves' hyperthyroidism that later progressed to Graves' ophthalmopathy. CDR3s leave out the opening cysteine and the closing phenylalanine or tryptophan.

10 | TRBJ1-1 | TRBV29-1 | SAGTGITEAF
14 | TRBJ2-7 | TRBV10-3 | AISDPTSGRTYEQY
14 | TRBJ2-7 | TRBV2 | ASTRTLGGGSHEQY
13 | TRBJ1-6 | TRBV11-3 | ASSLATGGMSPLH
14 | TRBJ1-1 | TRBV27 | ASSPPDRSSNTEAF
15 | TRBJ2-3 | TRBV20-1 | SAIPGTLGRGTDTQY
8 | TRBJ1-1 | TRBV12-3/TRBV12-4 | AISNTEAF
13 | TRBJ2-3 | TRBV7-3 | ASSLNSGSQDTQY
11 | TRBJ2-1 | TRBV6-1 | ASSFSGTNEQF
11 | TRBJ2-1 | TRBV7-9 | ASSPLAGSEQF
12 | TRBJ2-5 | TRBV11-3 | ASSLMPGQETQY
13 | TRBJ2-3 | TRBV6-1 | ASSRSGESTDTQY
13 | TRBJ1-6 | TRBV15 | ATSRGQGANSPLH
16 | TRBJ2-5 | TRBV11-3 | ASSLPRDSGNIGETQY
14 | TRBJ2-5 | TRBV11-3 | ASSLDPSGSQETQY
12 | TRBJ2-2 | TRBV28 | ASGTGPTTGELF
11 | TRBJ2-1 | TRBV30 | AWSVSSDSEQF
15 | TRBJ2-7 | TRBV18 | ASSPRTSGIGLWEQY
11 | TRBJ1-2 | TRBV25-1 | ASTKTGFDGYT
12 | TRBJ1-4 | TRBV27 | ASTTRGDNEKLF
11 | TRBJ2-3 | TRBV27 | ASTTTPTDTQY
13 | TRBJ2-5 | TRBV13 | AAGRGTSVRETQY
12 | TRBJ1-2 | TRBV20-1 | SAGATGRNYGYT
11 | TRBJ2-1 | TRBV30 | AWSRDSLGEQF
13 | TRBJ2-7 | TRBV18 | ASSPGDPIFYEQY
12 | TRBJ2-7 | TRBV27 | ASSFWQGAHEQY
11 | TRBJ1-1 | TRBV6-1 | ASSADRGTEAF
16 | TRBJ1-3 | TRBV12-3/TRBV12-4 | ASSLREQGVLSGNTIY
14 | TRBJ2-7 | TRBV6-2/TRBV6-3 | ASSLTSGRSSYEQY
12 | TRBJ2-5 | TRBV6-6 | ASSYSMGKETQY
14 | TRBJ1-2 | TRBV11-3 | ASSPGGTDRLYGYT
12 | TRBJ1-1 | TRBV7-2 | ASSFYGQRTEAF
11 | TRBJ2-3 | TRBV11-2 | ASRGTSGDTQY
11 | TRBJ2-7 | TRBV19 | ASSRTISYEQY
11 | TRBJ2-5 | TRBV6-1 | ASRNPNQETQY
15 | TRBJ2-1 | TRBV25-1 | ASSGLGGGRSYNEQF
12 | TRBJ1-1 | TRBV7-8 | TSSSDSLNTEAF
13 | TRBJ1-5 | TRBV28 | ASNTGGEVAQPQH
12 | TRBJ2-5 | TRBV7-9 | ASRRRGPQETQY
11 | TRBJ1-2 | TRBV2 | ASRATSDYGYT
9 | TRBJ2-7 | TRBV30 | AWSRGHEQY
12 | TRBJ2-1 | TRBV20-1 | SAPRGERNNEQF
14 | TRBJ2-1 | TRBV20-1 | SARARQGFSANEQF
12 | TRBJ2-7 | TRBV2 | ASSDKYLSYEQY
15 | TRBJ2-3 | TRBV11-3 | ASSFGLTSWRPDTQY
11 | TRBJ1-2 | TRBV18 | ASSQGGLGGYT
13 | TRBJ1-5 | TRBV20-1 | SAQFDGNLYQPQH
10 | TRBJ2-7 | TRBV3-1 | ASSQGAGEQY
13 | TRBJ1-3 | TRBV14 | ASSQIQGDGNTIY
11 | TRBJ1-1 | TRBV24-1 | ATSGEGNTEAF